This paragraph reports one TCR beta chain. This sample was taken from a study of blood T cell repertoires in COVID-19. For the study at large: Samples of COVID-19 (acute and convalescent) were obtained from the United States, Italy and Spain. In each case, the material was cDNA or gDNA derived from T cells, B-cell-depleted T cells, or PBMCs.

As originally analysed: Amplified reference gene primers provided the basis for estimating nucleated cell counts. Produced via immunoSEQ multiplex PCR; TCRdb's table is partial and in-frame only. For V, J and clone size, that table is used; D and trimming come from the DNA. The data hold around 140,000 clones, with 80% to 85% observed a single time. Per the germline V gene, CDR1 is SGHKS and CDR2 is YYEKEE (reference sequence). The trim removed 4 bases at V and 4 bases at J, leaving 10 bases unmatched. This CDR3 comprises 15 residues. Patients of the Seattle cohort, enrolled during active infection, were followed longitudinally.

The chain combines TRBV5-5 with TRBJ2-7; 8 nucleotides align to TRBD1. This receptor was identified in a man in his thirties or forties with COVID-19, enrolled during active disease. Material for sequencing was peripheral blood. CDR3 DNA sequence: TGTGCCAGCAGCCTTTATAGGACAGGGTTGTACGAGCAGTACTTC. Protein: CASSLYRTGLYEQYF.